This T cell receptor beta chain was sequenced in a study of monozygotic twins with inflammatory bowel disease. Germline values: CDR1 MDHEN, CDR2 SYDVKM. The CDR3 is 15 amino acids. TCRdb derives one entry per CDR3 protein from the 5' RACE reads, leaving out DNA. The listing contains about 160,000 distinct CDR3 sequences. The receptor was isolated from a human donor with ulcerative colitis or Crohn's disease, or a healthy co-twin of an affected twin (not recorded which). The sequencing input was blood. V usage is TRBV28 and J usage is TRBJ2-2; absent DNA, TCRdb's TRBD1 call cannot be checked. CDR3 region: CASRLQGQNTGELFF.